These 27 T cell receptor beta chains were sequenced from one sample in a study of OX40 agonist ivuxolimab in advanced cancers. Sequencing used immunoSEQ multiplex PCR; TCRdb keeps in-frame clones, though not all of them. The sample yields approximately 70,000 clones, 85% seen once. This sample comprised CD4+ or CD8+ T cells sorted from blood, obtained in a trial of the OX40 agonist ivuxolimab. The receptors come from an adult with an advanced solid tumor such as melanoma, head and neck, liver or kidney cancer.

The V gene is TRBV28, the J gene TRBJ1-4, with a possible D match to TRBD1 (5 bases). Germline V gene sequence: CDR1 MDHEN, CDR2 SYDVKM. Between the trimmed V and J ends, which lost 7 bases and 0 bases, there was a span of 6 bases. CDR3 size: 13 residues. CDR3 amino acids: CASKGATNEKLFF. CDR3 DNA: TGTGCCAGCAAAGGGGCAACTAATGAAAAACTGTTTTTT.

This chain joins TRBV11-3 and TRBJ1-2; TRBD1 matches 7 bases. Unmatched junction bases numbered 12, after V lost 5 bases and J lost 3 bases. Germline CDR1 reads SGHNT; CDR2 reads YENEEA. The CDR3 is 16 amino acids. In DNA, the CDR3 is TGTGCCAGCAGCCTTAGACGTAAGACAGGGTACTATGGCTACACCTTC. Translating gives CASSLRRKTGYYGYTF. Complete variable domain (other parts from reference TRBV11-3 and TRBJ1-2): EAGVVQSPRYKIIEKKQPVAFWCNPISGHNTLYWYLQNLGQGPELLIRYENEEAVDDSQLPKDRFSAERLKGVDSTLKIQPAELGDSAVYLCASSLRRKTGYYGYTFGSGTRLTVV.

This clone was counted a few times. The rearrangement joins TRBV2 to TRBJ1-2, with D possibly being TRBD1 (5 bases). The ends were cut back, 8 bases at V and 8 bases at J, with 12 bases in the middle. The germline V gene has CDR1 SNHLY and CDR2 FYNNEI. The CDR3 has 11 amino acids. The CDR3 DNA follows: TGTGCCAGCGGGACTATACGGGGCTACACCTTC. It is translated as CASGTIRGYTF.

The chain links TRBV7-9 to TRBJ2-7; TRBD2 aligns across 7 bases. V trimming: 7 bases; J trimming: 2 bases; junction bases outside the gene matches: 8. Germline loops: CDR1 SEHNR, CDR2 FQNEAQ (reference sequence). The CDR3 extends over 14 amino acids. The CDR3 bases are TGTGCCAGCACCCACGGGGCGGGGGCCTACGAGCAGTACTTC. It encodes CASTHGAGAYEQYF.

This chain uses TRBV2 with TRBJ2-3, with 9 bases identical to TRBD2. The ends lost 3 bases at V and 4 bases at J; junction bases unmatched: 2. Germline CDR1 and CDR2: SNHLY and FYNNEI. The CDR3 runs 14 residues. Written as DNA, the CDR3 is TGTGCCAGCAGTGAGGGACTAGCCCCAGATACGCAGTATTTT. It encodes CASSEGLAPDTQYF.

The chain couples TRBV30 to TRBJ1-6; no clear D gene. V was clipped by 0 bases and J by 11 bases, with 17 bases between them. The CDR3 has 15 amino acids. CDR1 is GTSNPN, CDR2 SVGIG, per germline (reference sequence). CDR3 bases: TGTGCCTGGAGTGTCGCTGGGCGGATCGGGGCACCCCTCCACTTT. Translation gives CAWSVAGRIGAPLHF.

This clone was recorded only once. One end of the junction is discordant with germline, which a read error may explain. CDR3 nucleotide sequence: TGTGCCAGCATTGAGCGGGGATACCGGGGAGCTGTTTTT. Residues: CASIERGYRGAVF. V usage is TRBV25-1 and J usage is TRBJ2-2; the match to TRBD2 covers 7 bases. CDR3 length: 13 amino acids. The germline V gene has CDR1 MGHDK and CDR2 SYGVNS.

The rearrangement uses TRBV12-5 and TRBJ2-1; the D call may be TRBD1 or TRBD2 (6 bases each). The CDR3 covers 17 residues. Trimming took off 1 base at V and 1 base at J, with 14 bases between the two ends. Germline loops: CDR1 LGHNT, CDR2 FRNRAP. CDR3 amino acids: CASGLAAGGGSYNEQFF. For the CDR3, the DNA is TGTGCTAGTGGTTTGGCGGCTGGAGGGGGATCCTACAATGAGCAGTTCTTC. The complete variable domain, with remaining parts taken from reference TRBV12-5 and TRBJ2-1, reads DARVTQTPRHKVTEMGQEVTMRCQPILGHNTVFWYRQTMMQGLELLAYFRNRAPLDDSGMPKDRFSAEMPDATLATLKIQPSEPRDSAVYFCASGLAAGGGSYNEQFFGPGTRLTVL.

The chain employs TRBV5-1 and TRBJ2-7; D may be TRBD2 (6 bases). Looked up from germline, CDR1 is SGHRS and CDR2 is YFSETQ. The length of the CDR3 is 14 residues. The ends were cut back, 3 bases at V and 2 bases at J, with 12 bases in the middle. DNA for the CDR3: TGCGCCAGCAGCTGGGGGACTGCCCCCTACGAGCAGTACTTC. Protein: CASSWGTAPYEQYF.

The table lists this clone with a count of one. This rearrangement joins TRBV6-1 to TRBJ2-6; a weak D match, TRBD1 (5 bases). The CDR3 runs 13 residues. The V gene's germline CDR1 is MNHNS and CDR2 SASEGT. V was cut by 7 bases and J by 3 bases, with 7 bases left in between. CDR3 in amino acids: CASTGHGANVLTF. The CDR3 nucleotides are TGTGCCAGCACTGGACATGGGGCCAACGTCCTGACTTTC.

The chain is built from TRBV19 and TRBJ1-2, with 10 bases fitting TRBD1. This CDR3 is 13 amino acids long. Germline assignment: CDR1 LNHDA and CDR2 SQIVND (reference sequence). The J segment lost 6 bases and the V segment lost 6 bases, leaving 4 bases of the junction unmatched. Here the CDR3 DNA reads TGTGCCAGTAGGAGGACAGGGGGTCATGGCTACACCTTC. It yields the protein CASRRTGGHGYTF.

This rearrangement joins TRBV19 to TRBJ1-1, with D maybe TRBD1 (6 bases). CDR1 and CDR2 from the germline V gene are LNHDA and SQIVND (reference sequence). This CDR3 region has 13 residues. The CDR3 coding sequence is TGTGTCCGAGGGGGGGAGTCGCGCACTGAAGCTTTCTTT. Amino acid sequence: CVRGGESRTEAFF.

The chain couples TRBV11-2 to TRBJ2-7; 9 bases map to TRBD2. Germline V gives CDR1 SGHAT, CDR2 FQNNGV. V lost 6 bases and J lost 2; bases outside the gene matches: 8. The CDR3 has 15 amino acids. The CDR3 loop is CASSHRLAAAYEQYF. DNA for the CDR3: TGTGCCAGCAGTCACCGACTAGCGGCCGCCTACGAGCAGTACTTC.

This clone showed up just once. V gene TRBV9 combines with J gene TRBJ1-4; unclear D gene. The CDR3 covers 14 residues. Germline V lookup: CDR1 SGDLS, CDR2 YYNGEE. The ends were cut back, 3 bases at V and 0 bases at J, with 6 bases in the middle. The CDR3 here is CASSATTTNEKLFF. The CDR3 nucleotides are TGTGCCAGCAGCGCGACAACAACTAATGAAAAACTGTTTTTT.

The gene calls are TRBV5-5 and TRBJ2-7; D remains unclear. The germline V gene has CDR1 SGHKS and CDR2 YYEKEE (reference sequence). This CDR3 contains 14 residues. V lost 6 bases, J lost 7 bases, and 20 bases lay in between. In DNA form, the CDR3 reads TGTGCCAGCATCACCGGCCTGTCATCCCAGGAGCAGTACTTC. Protein sequence: CASITGLSSQEQYF.

This rearrangement joins TRBV11-2 to TRBJ2-7, with 10 bases lining up with TRBD2. This CDR3 has 14 residues. CDR1 and CDR2 (germline): SGHAT, FQNNGV. V trimming: 5 bases; J trimming: 6 bases; junction bases outside the gene matches: 7. The CDR3 DNA is TGTGCCAGCAGCCAATCTAGCGGGAGTTTCGAGCAGTACTTC. Translating gives CASSQSSGSFEQYF.

This clone was detected only once. The V gene is TRBV4-2, the J gene TRBJ2-7; 11 positions agree with TRBD1. Germline loops: CDR1 LGHNA, CDR2 YNFKEQ. CDR3 length equals 15 residues. The V segment lost 4 bases and the J segment 3 bases; nucleotides outside the gene matches: 5. The CDR3 nucleotides read TGTGCCAGCAGCCCCGGGACAGGGGGAGACTACGAGCAGTACTTC. Its protein is CASSPGTGGDYEQYF.

The rearrangement links TRBV18 to TRBJ1-1; TRBD1 aligns across 8 bases. Germline V CDR1 and CDR2: KGHSH, LQKENI. This CDR3 is 17 amino acids long. J gave up 7 bases and V 3 bases, and 16 bases lay outside the gene matches. The DNA for the CDR3 is TGTGCCAGCTCACCCTACGGACAGGGACAAAGACGGTTTGAAGCTTTCTTT. Residues: CASSPYGQGQRRFEAFF.

This chain connects TRBV5-1 to TRBJ2-5; weak D call: TRBD2 (5 bases). Germline CDR1 and CDR2: SGHRS and YFSETQ. The CDR3 length is 12 residues. Trimming took off 3 bases at V and 2 bases at J, with 5 bases between the two ends. As DNA, the CDR3 is TGCGCCAGCAGCTGGGAGCAAGAGACCCAGTACTTC. Its protein product is CASSWEQETQYF.

The gene calls are TRBV28 and TRBJ2-2, with 10 bases that match TRBD1. The germline V gene has CDR1 MDHEN and CDR2 SYDVKM. After removal of 1 base from V and 7 bases from J, the junction contained 9 bases not matched to a gene. The CDR3 totals 17 residues. The CDR3 loop reads CASSLLTGGAVGGELFF. The CDR3 DNA reads TGTGCCAGCAGTTTATTGACAGGGGGCGCCGTCGGCGGGGAGCTGTTTTTT.

This clone was found once. The chain joins TRBV7-2 to TRBJ2-7; 11 bases match TRBD1. Germline values: CDR1 SGHTA, CDR2 FQGNSA. The CDR3 is made up of 15 amino acids. J was trimmed by 5 bases and V by 2 bases; bases with no gene match: 5. The DNA of the CDR3 is TGTGCCAGCAGCTTAAGGGACAGGGGGTACAACGAGCAGTACTTC. Translated: CASSLRDRGYNEQYF.

This rearrangement joins TRBV5-6 to TRBJ2-7; no firm D call. This CDR3 region has 14 residues. Germline loops: CDR1 SGHDT, CDR2 YYEEEE. V lost 1 base, J lost 0 bases, and 8 bases lay in between. The CDR3 sequence is CASSLHGISYEQYF. The CDR3 nucleotides read TGTGCCAGCAGCTTGCACGGCATCTCCTACGAGCAGTACTTC.

This clone appeared a single time. This rearrangement joins TRBV6-6 to TRBJ2-2, with 8 positions matching TRBD1. Germline values: CDR1 MNHNY, CDR2 SVGAGI (reference sequence). V dropped 6 bases and J dropped 6; count of bases not matched to a gene: 9. This CDR3 region has 15 residues. DNA of the CDR3: TGTGCCAGCAGAGGGGCAGGGGGCTTTTCCGGGGAGCTGTTTTTT. Its protein is CASRGAGGFSGELFF.

The V call is TRBV5-8, the J call TRBJ1-5; D is perhaps TRBD1 (5 bases). Per germline, CDR1 SGHTS and CDR2 YDEGEE. Trimming removed 1 base at V and 5 bases at J, with 10 bases between. CDR3 size: 14 residues. The CDR3 DNA reads as TGTGCCAGCAGCTTGTCCTGGGGGTATCAGCCCCAGCATTTT. Translated, it gives CASSLSWGYQPQHF.

This chain connects TRBV10-2 to TRBJ2-7; no clear D. The CDR3 loop spans 14 amino acids. V was trimmed by 7 bases and J by 6 bases, leaving 19 bases between them. Per the germline V gene, CDR1 is WSHSY and CDR2 is SAAADI. CDR3 sequence: CASKGSTESAEQYF. CDR3 sequence (DNA): TGCGCCAGCAAAGGATCTACAGAGTCCGCCGAGCAGTACTTC.

In regard to this clone: This sample also contains other DNA sequences that code for the same CDR3. V is TRBV7-2 and J is TRBJ2-3, with unresolved D. CDR3 size: 12 residues. The V gene's germline CDR1 is SGHTA and CDR2 FQGNSA. With 1 base removed from V and 6 bases from J, the gap between germline ends came to 5 bases. The CDR3 is CASSLVGDTQYF. The CDR3 DNA sequence: TGTGCCAGCAGCTTAGTAGGGGATACGCAGTATTTT.

The rearrangement links TRBV7-3 to TRBJ2-1; D is uncertain. This CDR3 is built from 16 residues. Trimming shortened V by 2 bases and J by 0 bases, and 11 bases separated the two germline ends. From germline, CDR1 is SGHTA and CDR2 FQGTGA. The CDR3 sequence: CASSLVAVSSYNEQFF. The CDR3 DNA reads as TGTGCCAGCAGCTTAGTCGCAGTAAGCTCCTACAATGAGCAGTTCTTC. The entire variable domain, with the rest obtained from reference TRBV7-3 and TRBJ2-1, is as follows: GAGVSQTPSNKVTEKGKYVELRCDPISGHTALYWYRQSLGQGPEFLIYFQGTGAADDSGLPNDRFFAVRPEGSVSTLKIQRTERGDSAVYLCASSLVAVSSYNEQFFGPGTRLTVL.